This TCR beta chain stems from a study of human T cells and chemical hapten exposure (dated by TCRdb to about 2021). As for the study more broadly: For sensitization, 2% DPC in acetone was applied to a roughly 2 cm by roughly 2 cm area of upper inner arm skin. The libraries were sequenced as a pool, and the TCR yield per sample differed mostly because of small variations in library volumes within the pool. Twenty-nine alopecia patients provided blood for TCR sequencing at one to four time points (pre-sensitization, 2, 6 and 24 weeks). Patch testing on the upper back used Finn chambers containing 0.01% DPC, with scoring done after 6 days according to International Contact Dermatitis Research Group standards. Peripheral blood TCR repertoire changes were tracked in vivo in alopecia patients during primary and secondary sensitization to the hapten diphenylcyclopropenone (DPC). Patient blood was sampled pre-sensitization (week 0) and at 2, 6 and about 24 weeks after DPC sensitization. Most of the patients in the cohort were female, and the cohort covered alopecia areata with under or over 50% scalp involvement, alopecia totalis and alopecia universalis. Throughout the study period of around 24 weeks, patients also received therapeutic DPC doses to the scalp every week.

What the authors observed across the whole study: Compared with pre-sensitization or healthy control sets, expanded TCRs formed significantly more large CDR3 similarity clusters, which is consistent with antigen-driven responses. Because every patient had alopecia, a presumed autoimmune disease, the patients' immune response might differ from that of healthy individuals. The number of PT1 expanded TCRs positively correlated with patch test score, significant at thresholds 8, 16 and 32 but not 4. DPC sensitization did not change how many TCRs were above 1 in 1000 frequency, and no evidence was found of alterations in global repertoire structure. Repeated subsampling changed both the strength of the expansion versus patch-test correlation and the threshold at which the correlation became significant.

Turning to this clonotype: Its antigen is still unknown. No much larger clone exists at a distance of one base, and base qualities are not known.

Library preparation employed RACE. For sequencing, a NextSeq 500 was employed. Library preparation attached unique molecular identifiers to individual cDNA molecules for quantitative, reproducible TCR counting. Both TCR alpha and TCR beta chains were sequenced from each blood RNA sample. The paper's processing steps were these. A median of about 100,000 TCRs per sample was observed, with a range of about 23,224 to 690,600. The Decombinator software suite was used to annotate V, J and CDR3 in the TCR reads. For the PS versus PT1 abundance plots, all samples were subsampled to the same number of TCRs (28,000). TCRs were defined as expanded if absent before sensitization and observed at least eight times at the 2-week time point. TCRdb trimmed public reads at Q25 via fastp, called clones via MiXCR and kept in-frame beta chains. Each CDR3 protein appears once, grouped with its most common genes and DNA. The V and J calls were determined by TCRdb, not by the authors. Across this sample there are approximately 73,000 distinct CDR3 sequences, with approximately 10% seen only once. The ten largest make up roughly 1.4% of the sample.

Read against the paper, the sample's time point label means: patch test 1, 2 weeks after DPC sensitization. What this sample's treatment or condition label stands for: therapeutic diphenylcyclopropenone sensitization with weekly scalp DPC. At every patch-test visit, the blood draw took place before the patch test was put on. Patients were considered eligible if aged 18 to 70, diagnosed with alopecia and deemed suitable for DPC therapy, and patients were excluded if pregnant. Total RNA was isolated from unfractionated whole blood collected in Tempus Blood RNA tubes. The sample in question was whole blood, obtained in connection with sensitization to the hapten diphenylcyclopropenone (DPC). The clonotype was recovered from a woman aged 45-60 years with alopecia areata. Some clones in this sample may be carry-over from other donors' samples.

The CDR3 region has the sequence CSAGTSGRSDTQYF. The nucleotides are TGCAGCGCCGGGACTAGCGGGAGGAGTGATACGCAGTATTTT. The chain couples TRBV29-1 to TRBJ2-3; 15 nucleotides in the junction match TRBD2. V ends up 7 bases short and J 6 bases short, with an unmatched junction base count of 5. For CDR1 and CDR2, the germline V gene lists SQVTM and ANQGSEA. The CDR3 runs 14 residues from the cysteine to the phenylalanine. Kept here is only the CDR3 DNA, which spans 42 bases and is read in frame from base 1.